This is a list of T cell receptor beta chains from one sample in a study of T cell repertoires in cytomegalovirus infection. The antigens for these receptors are not known. Via MiXCR, TCRdb re-called the reads, giving one row per CDR3 protein. This table has about 700,000 distinct CDR3 sequences, around 30% appearing once. Sequencing used cultured PBMCs, obtained from culture after CMV antigen stimulation. These TCRs come from a human donor in good health (CMV status not recorded). Some clones in this sample may be carry-over from other donors' samples. Both conserved end residues are trimmed from each CDR3.

J,V,CDR3
TRBJ1-1,TRBV20-1,SASRDTNTEAF
TRBJ1-3,TRBV7-8,ASSFTGLKSGNTIY
TRBJ1-2,TRBV6-2/TRBV6-3,ASGIGKCGYT
TRBJ2-3,TRBV7-2,ASSLAGLPYTDTQY
TRBJ2-7,TRBV6-1,ASSEAFRTPYEQY
TRBJ1-3,TRBV7-2,ASSQGLMSSGNTIY
TRBJ1-1,TRBV20-1,SALRVSGLNTEAF
TRBJ1-4,TRBV4-2,ASSLTGPANEKLF
TRBJ2-1,TRBV10-3,AISGAWGSHNEQF
TRBJ1-2,TRBV5-5,ASSLSGQHGYT
TRBJ2-7,TRBV6-5,ASSYSQDYYEQY
TRBJ2-7,TRBV28,ASSLGDRGPY
TRBJ2-6,TRBV7-8,ASSTTRSGANVLT
TRBJ2-1,TRBV2,ASKGLAGAKAYNEQF
TRBJ2-7,TRBV7-8,ASSLLLFARTRGKGEQY
TRBJ2-5,TRBV20-1,SGNGGQPYQETQY
TRBJ1-1,TRBV7-2,ASSSWVVGNSEAF
TRBJ2-2,TRBV20-1,SAVGLAGGYTGELF
TRBJ2-7,TRBV20-1,SARDTGGTYEQY
TRBJ1-3,TRBV11-2,ASSSYTMDDGQGNTIY
TRBJ2-7,TRBV7-2,ASSLRQGTGEQY
TRBJ2-5,TRBV7-4,ASSPTGDETQY
TRBJ2-6,TRBV7-4,ASSRTGVPGANVLT
TRBJ2-1,TRBV18,ASSPQGSRDNEQF
TRBJ2-7,TRBV7-2,ASSSSTSSYEQY
TRBJ1-2,TRBV4-1,ASSTIGQGRTYGYT
TRBJ1-1,TRBV27,ASSRTGENTEAF
TRBJ2-3,TRBV7-8,ASSRTRGTDTQY
TRBJ2-5,TRBV4-1,ASSQGFGRGETQY
TRBJ1-1,TRBV11-3,ASSTGGQNTEAF
TRBJ1-1,TRBV7-9,ACLESWGDTEAF
TRBJ1-3,TRBV12-3/TRBV12-4,ASRLRTASSGNTIY
TRBJ2-1,TRBV27,ASSLKPTSNEQF
TRBJ1-1,TRBV4-1,ASSQGPKANRQRNTEAF
TRBJ1-1,TRBV11-2,ASSPSIVPIDSDNTEAF
TRBJ1-2,TRBV6-2/TRBV6-3,ASHQGPYGYT
TRBJ2-1,TRBV7-9,ASSSRRGQQSSYNEQF
TRBJ1-2,TRBV6-1,ASSFTGNNYGYT
TRBJ2-7,TRBV6-8,ATGGTNSHEQY
TRBJ2-5,TRBV28,ATRGGPGETQY
TRBJ2-7,TRBV7-2,ASSPGRGAGQY
TRBJ2-3,TRBV7-2,ASSLGGGVGTDTQY
TRBJ1-4,TRBV6-2/TRBV6-3,ASKDRQGWFEKLF
TRBJ2-5,TRBV4-1,ASSPQVSETQY
TRBJ1-2,TRBV20-1,SARAAGTLLSYGYT
TRBJ2-1,TRBV6-2/TRBV6-3,ASSEDRSAYNEQF
TRBJ1-1,TRBV5-1,ASSLDTVRGVEAF
TRBJ1-4,TRBV7-6,ASSLVGGRGEKLF
TRBJ2-1,TRBV6-1,ASSTSGLAGGTYNEQF
TRBJ2-2,TRBV7-2,ASSSFSFLNTGELF
TRBJ2-3,TRBV6-1,ASRDERVRGTDTQY
TRBJ1-5,TRBV6-1,ASSAPRVSNQPQH
TRBJ1-1,TRBV7-2,ASSSGASNTEAF
TRBJ2-5,TRBV7-2,ASSLGPEETQY
TRBJ2-5,TRBV7-9,ASSLDGANLKQETQY
TRBJ1-5,TRBV29-1,SVVGTVGQPQH
TRBJ2-3,TRBV10-3,AISEGSGSTDTQY
TRBJ1-1,TRBV6-2/TRBV6-3,ASSYLAGQTVGTEAF
TRBJ2-5,TRBV20-1,SARLAGVQYQETQY
TRBJ2-3,TRBV10-3,AVKREKGSDTQY